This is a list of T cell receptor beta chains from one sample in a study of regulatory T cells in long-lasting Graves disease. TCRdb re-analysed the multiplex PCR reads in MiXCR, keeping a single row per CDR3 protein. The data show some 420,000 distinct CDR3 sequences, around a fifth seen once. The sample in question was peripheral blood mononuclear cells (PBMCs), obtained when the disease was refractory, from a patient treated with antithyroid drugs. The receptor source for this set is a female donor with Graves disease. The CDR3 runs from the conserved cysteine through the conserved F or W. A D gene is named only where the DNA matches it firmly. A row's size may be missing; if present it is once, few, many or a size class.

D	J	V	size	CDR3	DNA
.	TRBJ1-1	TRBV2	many	CASLGPRGVGAFF	TGTGCCAGCCTCGGGCCAAGGGGAGTAGGAGCTTTCTTT
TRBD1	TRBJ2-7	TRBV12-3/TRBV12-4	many	CASSLPLRIGQGRYEQYF	TGTGCCAGCAGTTTACCCCTTAGAATTGGACAGGGTAGGTACGAGCAGTACTTC
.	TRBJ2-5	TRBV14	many	CASSHNVRGETQYF	TGTGCCAGCAGCCATAACGTAAGGGGCGAGACCCAGTACTTC
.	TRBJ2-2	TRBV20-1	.	CSARKAGGKTGELFF	TGCAGTGCTAGAAAAGCGGGCGGGAAAACCGGGGAGCTGTTTTTT
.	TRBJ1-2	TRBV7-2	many	CASRKDGSNYGYTF	TGTGCCAGCAGGAAGGACGGTTCTAACTATGGCTACACCTTC
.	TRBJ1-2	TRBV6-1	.	CASSEMLIYGYTF	TGTGCCAGCAGTGAAATGTTAATCTATGGCTACACCTTC
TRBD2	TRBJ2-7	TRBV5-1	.	CASSSSTGGGYEQYF	TGCGCCAGCAGCTCATCGACGGGAGGGGGTTACGAGCAGTACTTC
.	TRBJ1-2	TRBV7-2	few	CASSLNHNYGYTF	TGTGCCAGCAGCTTAAATCATAACTATGGCTACACCTTC
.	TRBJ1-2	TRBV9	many	CASSVGAGGRGYGYTF	TGTGCCAGCAGCGTAGGTGCAGGCGGACGCGGGTATGGCTACACCTTC
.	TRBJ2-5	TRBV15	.	CATSRDLTGQETQYF	TGTGCCACCAGCAGAGATCTAACGGGGCAAGAGACCCAGTACTTC
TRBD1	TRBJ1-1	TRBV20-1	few	CSAPQGGLLAFF	TGCAGTGCTCCCCAGGGGGGACTCTTAGCTTTCTTT
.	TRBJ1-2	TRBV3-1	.	CASSSEGGWYGYTF	TGTGCCAGCAGCTCCGAGGGGGGCTGGTATGGCTACACCTTC
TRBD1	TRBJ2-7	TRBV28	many	CASRDSGTASYEQYF	TGTGCCAGCAGGGATTCCGGGACAGCGAGCTACGAGCAGTACTTC
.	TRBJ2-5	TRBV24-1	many	CATSEGTGGDQETQYF	TGTGCCACCAGTGAGGGAACCGGGGGCGACCAAGAGACCCAGTACTTC
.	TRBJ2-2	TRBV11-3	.	CASSLWLGGTGELFF	TGTGCCAGCAGCTTATGGCTAGGGGGCACCGGGGAGCTGTTTTTT
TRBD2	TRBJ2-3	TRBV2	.	CASSVVLAGPTLRADTQYF	TGTGCCAGCAGTGTTGTACTAGCGGGGCCCACCTTAAGGGCAGATACGCAGTATTTT
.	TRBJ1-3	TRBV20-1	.	CSASRGNGNTIYF	TGCAGTGCTAGCCGGGGGAATGGAAACACCATATATTTT
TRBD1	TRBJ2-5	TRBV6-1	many	CASSRQGTETQYF	TGTGCCAGCAGCAGACAGGGGACAGAGACCCAGTACTTC
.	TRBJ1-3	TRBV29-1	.	CSVATGSNTIYF	TGCAGCGTTGCCACAGGGAGTAACACCATATATTTT
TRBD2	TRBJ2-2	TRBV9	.	CASSGTGTSGDPNTGELFF	TGTGCCAGCAGCGGGACGGGGACTAGCGGGGACCCCAACACCGGGGAGCTGTTTTTT
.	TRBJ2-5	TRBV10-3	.	CAISQGRFFQETQYF	TGTGCCATCAGTCAGGGTCGATTCTTTCAAGAGACCCAGTACTTC
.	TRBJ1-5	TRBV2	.	CASSEAPLNQPQHF	TGTGCCAGCAGTGAAGCCCCTCTCAATCAGCCCCAGCATTTT
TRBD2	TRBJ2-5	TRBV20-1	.	CSARLPGGYQETQYF	TGCAGTGCTAGATTACCGGGAGGGTACCAAGAGACCCAGTACTTC
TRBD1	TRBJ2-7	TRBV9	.	CASSGRQGTYEQYF	TGTGCCAGCAGCGGACGACAGGGAACCTACGAGCAGTACTTC
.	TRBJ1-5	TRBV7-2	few	CASSLRGSGAQPQHF	TGTGCCAGCAGCTTAAGAGGCTCTGGGGCCCAGCCCCAGCATTTT
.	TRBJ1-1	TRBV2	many	CASSDSRGNTEAFF	TGTGCCAGCAGTGATTCCAGGGGGAACACTGAAGCTTTCTTT
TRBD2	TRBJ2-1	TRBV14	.	CASSMQGLPLRHEQFF	TGTGCCAGCAGCATGCAGGGACTACCTTTACGGCATGAGCAGTTCTTC
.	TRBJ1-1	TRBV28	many	CASSWSPEVGNTEAFF	TGTGCCAGCAGTTGGTCCCCGGAGGTTGGGAACACTGAAGCTTTCTTT
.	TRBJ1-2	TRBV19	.	CASSMVAANYGYTF	TGTGCCAGTAGTATGGTAGCAGCTAACTATGGCTACACCTTC
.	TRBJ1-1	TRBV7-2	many	CASKLTGAPNTEAFF	TGTGCCAGCAAACTCACCGGGGCCCCGAACACTGAAGCTTTCTTT
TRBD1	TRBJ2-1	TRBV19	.	CASSDFRPNDRDLSLDEQFF	TGTGCCAGTAGCGATTTCCGGCCTAACGACAGGGACCTCAGCCTGGATGAGCAGTTCTTC